A selection of T cell receptor beta chains follows, all from one sample in a study of neurological immune-mediated disorders. Each CDR3 protein gets one entry after TCRdb re-called the 5' RACE reads with MiXCR. The table shows roughly 45,000 distinct CDR3 sequences, with roughly 12% occurring only once. The sample was PBMCs. The receptors were sampled from a man aged 30 to 39 in good health. Both conserved end residues are part of each CDR3. D genes are given only for firm matches. The size of a clone is reported for some rows only, either as once, few or many, or as a class for expanded clones.

NA	TRBV27	TRBJ2-7	many	TGTGCCAGCAGTGCCAGACAGGGAGGCCTTTACGAGCAGTACTTC	CASSARQGGLYEQYF
TRBD2	TRBV5-1	TRBJ2-5	few	TGCGCCAGCAGCTCTGGACTAGCGGGAGTAGAGACCCAGTACTTC	CASSSGLAGVETQYF
NA	TRBV29-1	TRBJ2-2	many	TGCAGCGCCAAGGCCAGGGCAAGCACCGGGGAGCTGTTTTTT	CSAKARASTGELFF
NA	TRBV5-1	TRBJ1-3	many	TGCGCCAGCAGCTTGGTGTTCGGGGGAGGAAACACCATATATTTT	CASSLVFGGGNTIYF
NA	TRBV7-3	TRBJ2-5	many	TGTGCCAGCAGTCGCCTAGGACAGAGCTGGGAGACCCAGTACTTC	CASSRLGQSWETQYF
NA	TRBV7-2	TRBJ2-1	many	TGTGCCAGCAGCTCGCATTTTCAGAATGAGCAGTTCTTC	CASSSHFQNEQFF
NA	TRBV28	TRBJ2-1	large	TGTGCCAGCAGTTTTGCCGGGGACTCCCAGTTCTTC	CASSFAGDSQFF
TRBD2	TRBV20-1	TRBJ2-1	many	TGCAGTAGCCTAGCGGGAGAAAATGAGCAGTTCTTC	CSSLAGENEQFF
NA	TRBV5-1	TRBJ1-6	medium-sized	TGCGCCAGCAGCTTGGTTGTAGGATCCAATTCACCCCTCCACTTT	CASSLVVGSNSPLHF
TRBD1	TRBV7-2	TRBJ2-1	many	TGTGCCAGCAGCTTAGCAGCAGGGGGAAGCTCCTACAATGAGCAGTTCTTC	CASSLAAGGSSYNEQFF
NA	TRBV29-1	TRBJ2-5	many	TGCAGCGTTATGGGTACGATAAGGGAGACCCAGTACTTC	CSVMGTIRETQYF
NA	TRBV28	TRBJ2-7	many	TGTGCCAGCAGTTTAAATCGGGACAAGTCACACTCCTACGAGCAGTACTTC	CASSLNRDKSHSYEQYF
NA	TRBV20-1	TRBJ2-1	many	TGCAGTGCTAGAGAGGAAAGGTACAATGAGCAGTTCTTC	CSAREERYNEQFF
TRBD1	TRBV5-1	TRBJ2-2	many	TGCGCCAGCAGCTTGGTGGGGACAGGGAACACCGGGGAGCTGTTTTTT	CASSLVGTGNTGELFF
NA	TRBV28	TRBJ1-1	NA	TGTGCCAGCAGACGCCGGGGGGCCTTTGGCGCTTTCTTT	CASRRRGAFGAFF
NA	TRBV11-2	TRBJ2-7	many	TGTGCCAGCAGCTTAGATGCTCAGGGCCGCTACGAGCAGTACTTC	CASSLDAQGRYEQYF
NA	TRBV7-9	TRBJ2-1	many	TGTGCCAGCAGCACAACTATGCAGGGTCTCGATGAGCAGTTCTTC	CASSTTMQGLDEQFF
TRBD2	TRBV5-1	TRBJ2-5	NA	TGCGCCAGCAGCTTGGCCCCGTCGGGAGCGGGGAAGACCCAGTACTTC	CASSLAPSGAGKTQYF
NA	TRBV10-3	TRBJ2-7	many	TGTGCCATCAATGGGGGGTCGACAGACAGGCAGTACTTC	CAINGGSTDRQYF
NA	TRBV20-1	TRBJ2-3	many	TGCAGTGCTAGAGCCCCACAGGGACTCACAGATACGCAGTATTTT	CSARAPQGLTDTQYF
TRBD2	TRBV20-1	TRBJ2-3	many	TGCAGTGCTAGAGATGGTAGGAAAGCGGGAGGGCAGGCTACGCAGTATTTT	CSARDGRKAGGQATQYF
NA	TRBV10-2	TRBJ2-5	many	TGCGCCAGCAGGTGGGGGTCTCAAGAGACCCAGTACTTC	CASRWGSQETQYF
NA	TRBV5-1	TRBJ2-2	many	TGCGCCAGCAGCTTGGTAACCGAGACCGGGGAGCTGTTTTTT	CASSLVTETGELFF
NA	TRBV20-1	TRBJ1-6	many	TGCAGTGCTAGAGGGGGCCCGACGTCACCCCTCCACTTT	CSARGGPTSPLHF
NA	TRBV28	TRBJ2-5	many	TGTGCCAGCAGTTTACCTTCTCGGGCAGTTCGGGAGACCCAGTACTTC	CASSLPSRAVRETQYF
NA	TRBV20-1	TRBJ1-2	many	TGCAGTGCTAGACGGACGGAGGGCTACACCTTC	CSARRTEGYTF
NA	TRBV20-1	TRBJ1-4	many	TGCAGTGCTAGTTTCTCGAGTAATGAAAAACTGTTTTTT	CSASFSSNEKLFF
TRBD1	TRBV12-3/TRBV12-4	TRBJ2-5	many	TGTGCCAGCGGGGGGACAGGGGGCCAAGAGACCCAGTACTTC	CASGGTGGQETQYF
NA	TRBV11-2	TRBJ2-1	many	TGTGCCAGCAGCCCTTACTCTTCCTACAATGAGCAGTTCTTC	CASSPYSSYNEQFF
NA	TRBV5-1	TRBJ2-1	many	TGCGCCAGCACCTCCCGACAGGAGCAGTTCTTC	CASTSRQEQFF
NA	TRBV20-1	TRBJ2-4	many	TGCAGTGCCCAGGTAGACCCAGCCAAAAACATTCAGTACTTC	CSAQVDPAKNIQYF
TRBD2	TRBV5-1	TRBJ2-7	many	TGCGCCAGCAGCTTACCGGGACTAGCGGGAGCCGAGCAGTACTTC	CASSLPGLAGAEQYF